Following are 27 T cell receptor beta chains from one sample sequenced in a study of shared clonotypes between healthy human individuals. This table comes from immunoSEQ multiplex PCR, and its TCRdb copy is limited to in-frame clones, with some not included. Here the sample spans a few million clones, approximately 95% being singletons. What was sequenced was naive CD4+ T cells from PBMCs. This sample's subset: CD45RA+ positively selected. The receptors stem from a man aged 18 to 29 in good health. Some clones in this sample may be carry-over from other donors' samples.

The chain employs TRBV11-1 and TRBJ2-1; 9 bases match TRBD2. This CDR3 region has 16 residues. V lost 5 bases to trimming and J lost 1 base; unmatched junction nucleotides: 6. Germline V gene lookup returns CDR1 SGHAT and CDR2 FQDESV (reference sequence). This CDR3 reads CASSPLLAGSYNEQFF. CDR3 DNA sequence: TGTGCCAGCAGCCCCTTACTAGCGGGTTCCTACAATGAGCAGTTCTTC.

The chain recombines TRBV7-9 with TRBJ2-1; D tentatively fits TRBD1 or TRBD2 (6 bases each). CDR3 length: 18 amino acids. V was trimmed by 4 bases and J by 0 bases, leaving 19 bases between them. Germline loops: CDR1 SEHNR, CDR2 FQNEAQ (reference sequence). CDR3 residues: CASSSLGGRSSSYNEQFF. The CDR3 DNA sequence: TGTGCCAGCAGCTCTCTTGGGGGGCGGTCCAGCTCCTACAATGAGCAGTTCTTC.

CDR3 protein: CASTTLGPPYEQYF. The CDR3 coding sequence is TGTGCCAGCACCACCCTTGGGCCCCCATACGAGCAGTACTTC. V gene TRBV6-1 combines with J gene TRBJ2-7; D not certain. Germline CDR1 MNHNS, CDR2 SASEGT. CDR3 length: 14 amino acids. V was shortened by 7 bases and J by 4 bases, with 17 bases between the two germline ends.

As to this clone: Mismatch with germline at one junction end may stem from a read error. The chain is built from TRBV30 and TRBJ2-1, with D unresolved. The germline V gene encodes CDR1 GTSNPN and CDR2 SVGIG (reference sequence). The CDR3 has 12 amino acids. The CDR3 spells CARDGVYSEQFF. The DNA of the CDR3 is TGTGCAAGGGATGGGGTTTACAGTGAGCAGTTCTTC.

This clone has only a few counts. V usage is TRBV30 and J usage is TRBJ1-1; 9 positions match TRBD1. After removal of 8 bases from V and 0 bases from J, the junction contained 7 bases not matched to a gene. The CDR3 has 14 amino acids. Germline CDR1 reads GTSNPN; CDR2 reads SVGIG (reference sequence). In DNA, the CDR3 is TGTGCCGGGACAACAGGGGGCCTGAACACTGAAGCTTTCTTT. It is translated as CAGTTGGLNTEAFF.

This clone was found a few times. The chain recombines TRBV5-4 with TRBJ2-1, with D tentatively TRBD2 (6 bases). Between the trimmed V and J ends, which lost 4 bases and 5 bases, there was a span of 16 bases. The CDR3 is 15 amino acids. Per germline, CDR1 SGHNT and CDR2 YYREEE (reference sequence). The CDR3 here is CASSRDSGPDNEQFF. The DNA for the CDR3 is TGTGCCAGCAGCCGGGACTCAGGGCCCGACAATGAGCAGTTCTTC.

The rearrangement joins TRBV5-1 to TRBJ2-5; no definite D call. This CDR3 region has 14 residues. V gave up 0 bases and J gave up 5 bases, with 11 bases separating them. Germline V gives CDR1 SGHRS, CDR2 YFSETQ. The CDR3 reads CASSLVSPAETQYF. Written as DNA, the CDR3 is TGCGCCAGCAGCTTGGTTTCCCCCGCGGAGACCCAGTACTTC.

The chain uses TRBV5-8 and TRBJ2-1; 13 bases line up with TRBD2. V lost 5 bases and J lost 4; bases outside the gene matches: 18. Looked up from germline, CDR1 is SGHTS and CDR2 is YDEGEE. CDR3 length: 20 amino acids. The CDR3 coding sequence is TGTGCCAGCAGGAGATTTGGACTAGCGGGAGCTACGACTTCTTACAATGAGCAGTTCTTC. Translated, it gives CASRRFGLAGATTSYNEQFF. Drawing the rest from reference TRBV5-8 and TRBJ2-1, the complete variable domain is EAGVTQSPTHLIKTRGQQATLRCSPISGHTSVYWYQQALGLGLQFLLWYDEGEERNRGNFPPRFSGRQFPNYSSELNVNALELEDSALYLCASRRFGLAGATTSYNEQFFGPGTRLTVL.

This chain connects TRBV18 to TRBJ2-7, with D perhaps TRBD1 (5 bases). The CDR3 sequence is 12 residues long. V was shortened by 8 bases and J by 4 bases, with 12 bases between the two germline ends. CDR1 is KGHSH, CDR2 LQKENI, per germline. The CDR3 DNA reads as TGTGCCAGCGCAGGACACTTGTACGAGCAGTACTTC. Translation gives CASAGHLYEQYF. The full variable domain, in which reference TRBV18 and TRBJ2-7 provide the parts outside the CDR3, is NAGVMQNPRHLVRRRGQEARLRCSPMKGHSHVYWYRQLPEEGLKFMVYLQKENIIDESGMPKERFSAEFPKEGPSILRIQQVVRGDSAAYFCASAGHLYEQYFGPGTRLTVT.

The V call is TRBV4-1, the J call TRBJ2-3; unclear D gene. V gave up 6 bases and J gave up 7 bases, with 11 bases separating them. The CDR3 runs to 12 residues. CDR1 MGHRA and CDR2 YSYEKL come from the germline V gene. CDR3 DNA sequence: TGCGCCAGCAGTCCAGAAGTAAATACGCAGTATTTT. It specifies CASSPEVNTQYF.

The chain couples TRBV7-3 to TRBJ2-6; D is perhaps TRBD2 (6 bases). V shed 5 bases and J shed 9 bases, with 8 bases lying between them. The CDR3 is 12 residues long. Germline V gives CDR1 SGHTA, CDR2 FQGTGA. The CDR3: CASSPGVNVLTF. The CDR3 nucleotides are TGTGCCAGCAGCCCGGGAGTCAACGTCCTGACTTTC.

The genes are TRBV4-3 and TRBJ2-2, with D tentatively TRBD1 (7 bases). CDR3 length: 15 residues. The germline gives CDR1 LGHNA, CDR2 YSLEER. V was pared by 1 base and J by 5 bases, with 11 bases between. Written as DNA, the CDR3 is TGCGCCAGCAGCCAAGGGAGGGGACAGACCGGGGAGCTGTTTTTT. This codes for CASSQGRGQTGELFF.

CDR3: CASSSTYRPYGYTF. The CDR3 nucleotides read TGTGCCAGCAGCTCTACATACAGGCCATATGGCTACACCTTC. This sequence joins TRBV7-2 and TRBJ1-2, with D possibly matching TRBD1 (5 bases). Trimming removed 4 bases from V and 5 bases from J, with 14 bases in between. Per germline, CDR1 SGHTA and CDR2 FQGNSA. The CDR3 totals 14 residues.

The rearrangement joins TRBV5-8 to TRBJ1-5; 7 bases fit TRBD1. CDR3 length: 15 amino acids. CDR1 and CDR2 from the germline V gene are SGHTS and YDEGEE. V trimming: 6 bases; J trimming: 7 bases; junction bases outside the gene matches: 13. The CDR3 spells CASTTGWDRLQPQHF. The CDR3 region has the DNA TGTGCCAGCACCACTGGGTGGGACAGACTCCAGCCCCAGCATTTT.

The chain is built from TRBV27 and TRBJ1-1; D is unresolved. The V and J ends lost 5 bases and 4 bases respectively, with 14 bases between them. Germline V gives CDR1 MNHEY, CDR2 SMNVEV (reference sequence). The CDR3 extends over 14 amino acids. The CDR3 loop is CASSPHPRGTEAFF. The DNA of the CDR3 is TGTGCCAGCAGTCCCCACCCCCGAGGCACTGAAGCTTTCTTT.

The chain is built from TRBV28 and TRBJ2-4, with 7 bases matching TRBD1. This CDR3 contains 10 residues. Germline V gives CDR1 MDHEN, CDR2 SYDVKM. J gave up 9 bases and V 8 bases, and 1 base lay outside the gene matches. The CDR3, as DNA: TGTGCCAGCGGACAGGTCATTCAGTACTTC. Amino acid sequence: CASGQVIQYF.

CDR3 loop: CASSGDWNEQFF. The CDR3 coding sequence is TGTGCCAGCAGCGGGGATTGGAATGAGCAGTTCTTC. The gene calls are TRBV5-4 and TRBJ2-1, with unresolved D. This CDR3 has 12 residues. Germline-derived CDR1 and CDR2 are SGHNT and YYREEE (reference sequence). V lost 4 bases and J lost 7, with 9 bases in between.

This chain joins TRBV2 and TRBJ2-2, with D possibly called TRBD1 or TRBD2 (5 bases each). This CDR3 comprises 13 residues. Germline CDR1 reads SNHLY; CDR2 reads FYNNEI. The V end was cut by 4 bases, the J end by 6 bases, with 9 bases between. The CDR3 DNA reads as TGTGCCAGCAGTGGGGACCCCCCCGGGGAGCTGTTTTTT. The encoded protein is CASSGDPPGELFF.

The chain joins TRBV9 to TRBJ2-1; 14 bases fit TRBD2. This CDR3 has 18 residues. CDR1 is SGDLS and CDR2 is YYNGEE in the germline V gene. V lost 0 bases to trimming and J lost 7 bases; unmatched junction nucleotides: 9. The CDR3: CASSVGLIRTSGRNEQFF. CDR3 nucleotides: TGTGCCAGCAGCGTAGGATTGATCAGGACTAGCGGGAGGAATGAGCAGTTCTTC.

The chain is built from TRBV2 and TRBJ2-7; 12 nucleotides align to TRBD1. Germline V gene data show CDR1 as SNHLY and CDR2 as FYNNEI. V trimming: 8 bases; J trimming: 4 bases; junction bases outside the gene matches: 6. The CDR3 runs to 14 residues. CDR3 bases: TGTGCCAGCGCACGGGACAGGGGGCTATACGAGCAGTACTTC. Protein sequence: CASARDRGLYEQYF.

The chain uses TRBV29-1 and TRBJ2-7, with no clear D. The V gene's germline CDR1 is SQVTM and CDR2 ANQGSEA. CDR3 length equals 13 residues. The V and J ends lost 4 bases and 0 bases respectively, with 10 bases between them. CDR3 protein: CSVVSDYSYEQYF. The DNA of the CDR3 is TGCAGCGTTGTAAGCGATTACTCCTACGAGCAGTACTTC.

The V and J genes are TRBV5-4 and TRBJ1-2; 9 bases match TRBD1. The CDR3 contains 17 residues. With V trimmed by 0 bases and J by 8 bases, 14 bases remained unmatched. CDR1 and CDR2 from the germline V gene are SGHNT and YYREEE (reference sequence). CDR3 DNA: TGTGCCAGCAGCTTGGAAATTGGGACAGGGTTTTATCGGGGCTACACCTTC. Amino acid sequence: CASSLEIGTGFYRGYTF.

The rearrangement links TRBV27 to TRBJ1-2; possibly TRBD1 for D (5 bases). V lost 6 bases and J 2 bases, leaving 10 bases between the germline ends. The CDR3 runs to 13 residues. The germline V gene encodes CDR1 MNHEY and CDR2 SMNVEV (reference sequence). DNA of the CDR3: TGTGCCAGCAGACAGGACGGAAACTATGGCTACACCTTC. Its protein is CASRQDGNYGYTF.

The rearrangement joins TRBV7-2 to TRBJ2-1, with 8 bases matching TRBD2. The ends lost 5 bases at V and 10 bases at J; junction bases unmatched: 7. This CDR3 region has 13 residues. Germline V gene lookup returns CDR1 SGHTA and CDR2 FQGNSA. The CDR3 reads CASSPLTSGEQFF. The CDR3 DNA reads TGTGCCAGCAGCCCCCTAACTAGCGGAGAGCAGTTCTTC.

V usage is TRBV28 and J usage is TRBJ1-5; D uncertain. V lost 7 bases to trimming and J lost 2 bases, with 21 bases between them. The CDR3 loop spans 17 amino acids. CDR1 is MDHEN and CDR2 is SYDVKM in the germline V gene. CDR3 nucleotides: TGTGCCAGCAAGTCAGGAAGGTTAGCAATTCGCAATCAGCCCCAGCATTTT. Translated, it gives CASKSGRLAIRNQPQHF.

The chain joins TRBV11-2 to TRBJ2-7; TRBD1 matches at 9 bases. CDR3 length: 15 amino acids. V was pared by 4 bases and J by 4 bases, with 8 bases of the junction left unmatched. Looked up from germline, CDR1 is SGHAT and CDR2 is FQNNGV. CDR3 sequence: CASSSWGTGKYEQYF. The CDR3 DNA follows: TGTGCCAGCAGCTCATGGGGGACAGGGAAGTACGAGCAGTACTTC.

This chain connects TRBV7-2 to TRBJ2-7; TRBD2 might be the D (6 bases). V was trimmed by 5 bases and J by 1 base, leaving 15 bases between them. This CDR3 spans 15 amino acids. Germline V gene lookup returns CDR1 SGHTA and CDR2 FQGNSA. The CDR3 region is CASSGAGTGSYEQYF. For the CDR3, the DNA is TGTGCCAGCAGCGGGGCGGGGACTGGATCCTACGAGCAGTACTTC. The entire variable domain, with the rest obtained from reference TRBV7-2 and TRBJ2-7, is as follows: GAGVSQSPSNKVTEKGKDVELRCDPISGHTALYWYRQSLGQGLEFLIYFQGNSAPDKSGLPSDRFSAERTGGSVSTLTIQRTQQEDSAVYLCASSGAGTGSYEQYFGPGTRLTVT.